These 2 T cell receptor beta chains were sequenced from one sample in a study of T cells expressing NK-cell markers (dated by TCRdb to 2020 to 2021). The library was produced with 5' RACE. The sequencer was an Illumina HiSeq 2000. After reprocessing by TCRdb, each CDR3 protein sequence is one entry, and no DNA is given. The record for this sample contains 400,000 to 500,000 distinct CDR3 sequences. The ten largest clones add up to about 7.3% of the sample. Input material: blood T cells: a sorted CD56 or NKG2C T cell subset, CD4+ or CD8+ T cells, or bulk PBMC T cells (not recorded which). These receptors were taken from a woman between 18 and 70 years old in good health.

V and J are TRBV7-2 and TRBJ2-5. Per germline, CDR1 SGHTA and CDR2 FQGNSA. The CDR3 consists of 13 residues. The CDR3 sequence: CASSLVAKETQYF.

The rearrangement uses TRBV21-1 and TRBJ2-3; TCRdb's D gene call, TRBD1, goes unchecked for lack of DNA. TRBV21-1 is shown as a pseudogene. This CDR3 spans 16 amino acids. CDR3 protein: CASSKAGGQSTDTQYF.